The rows below give T cell receptor beta chains drawn from one sample of a study of identical twins. TCRdb fed the 5' RACE reads into MiXCR, producing one record per CDR3 protein. Of hundreds of thousands of distinct CDR3 sequences in the sample, 6% to 8% were seen once. The data were also submitted as part of a second study, on yellow fever vaccine responses in identical twins.

Sequenced input: CD8+ T cells sorted from blood. The receptor set was obtained from a woman aged 18-30 years in good health. CDR3s include the opening cysteine and the closing phenylalanine or tryptophan. Each record gives: clone size, J gene, V gene, D gene, CDR3 protein, CDR3 DNA. A D gene is named only where the DNA matches it firmly. Not all rows give a size; the values are once, few, many and, for expanded clones, a class.

>many|TRBJ2-2|TRBV4-1|-
CASSQDPGGQPGELFF
TGCGCCAGCAGCCAAGACCCGGGGGGCCAGCCCGGGGAGCTGTTTTTT
>few|TRBJ2-5|TRBV11-2|-
CASSFRGAQETQYF
TGTGCCAGCAGCTTCAGGGGGGCTCAAGAGACCCAGTACTTC
>many|TRBJ2-2|TRBV5-1|TRBD2
CASSSPASGRASTGELFF
TGCGCCAGCAGCTCTCCGGCTAGCGGGAGGGCCTCCACCGGGGAGCTGTTTTTT
>-|TRBJ2-1|TRBV5-1|-
CASSPTGTSYNEQFF
TGCGCCAGCAGCCCGACAGGTACCTCCTACAATGAGCAGTTCTTC
>few|TRBJ1-1|TRBV12-2|-
CASRLRQVPLAEAFF
TGTGCAAGTCGCTTAAGACAGGTTCCCCTAGCTGAAGCTTTCTTT
>many|TRBJ2-7|TRBV7-8|-
CASSFSLEQYF
TGTGCCAGCAGCTTCTCCCTCGAGCAGTACTTC
>few|TRBJ1-1|TRBV29-1|-
CSAVGQSTEAFF
TGCAGCGCTGTAGGACAGAGCACTGAAGCTTTCTTT
>many|TRBJ2-1|TRBV3-1|-
CASSPSTHRKGDEQFF
TGTGCCAGCAGCCCCTCGACCCACAGGAAGGGGGATGAGCAGTTCTTC
>-|TRBJ2-1|TRBV12-3/TRBV12-4|TRBD1
CASSALTGINEQFF
TGTGCCAGCAGCGCTCTGACAGGGATTAATGAGCAGTTCTTC
>many|TRBJ2-1|TRBV28|-
CASSVNEQFF
TGTGCCAGCAGTGTCAATGAGCAGTTCTTC
>few|TRBJ2-3|TRBV2|-
CASSARTETYTDTQYF
TGTGCCAGCAGTGCCCGGACAGAAACTTACACAGATACGCAGTATTTT
>-|TRBJ2-2|TRBV27|-
CASGVDQMNTGELFF
TGTGCCAGCGGGGTTGACCAGATGAACACCGGGGAGCTGTTTTTT
>few|TRBJ1-1|TRBV6-1|-
CASSEAVTANTEAFF
TGTGCCAGCAGTGAAGCGGTGACAGCGAACACTGAAGCTTTCTTT
>-|TRBJ2-1|TRBV5-1|-
CASSWMNPNEQFF
TGCGCCAGCAGCTGGATGAACCCAAATGAGCAGTTCTTC
>-|TRBJ2-5|TRBV28|TRBD1
CASTPRASGQGGRETQYF
TGTGCCAGCACCCCTCGGGCCTCGGGACAGGGGGGTCGAGAGACCCAGTACTTC
>many|TRBJ2-1|TRBV28|-
CASSFRLDEQFF
TGTGCCAGCAGTTTTAGACTAGATGAGCAGTTCTTC
>many|TRBJ2-7|TRBV4-1|TRBD1
CASSQSLGTAHEQYF
TGCGCCAGCAGCCAGTCTCTCGGGACAGCCCACGAGCAGTACTTC
>-|TRBJ2-3|TRBV6-2/TRBV6-3|TRBD2
CASSYSSLRLAAVDADTQYF
TGTGCCAGCAGTTACTCGAGCTTGAGGCTAGCGGCGGTCGACGCAGATACGCAGTATTTT
>many|TRBJ1-6|TRBV7-2|-
CASSLGAGYYNSPLHF
TGTGCCAGCAGCTTAGGGGCAGGCTACTATAATTCACCCCTCCACTTT
>few|TRBJ1-4|TRBV5-1|-
CASSLDEATNEKLFF
TGCGCCAGCAGCTTGGATGAGGCAACTAATGAAAAACTGTTTTTT
>few|TRBJ2-2|TRBV2|TRBD2
CASSGTSATTGELFF
TGTGCCAGCAGTGGGACTAGCGCGACTACCGGGGAGCTGTTTTTT
>many|TRBJ2-5|TRBV11-2|-
CASSLEWGAAETQYF
TGTGCCAGCAGCTTAGAGTGGGGGGCTGCGGAGACCCAGTACTTC
>many|TRBJ1-1|TRBV24-1|-
CATGATDGTEAFF
TGTGCCACAGGAGCCACCGACGGCACTGAAGCTTTCTTT
>few|TRBJ2-1|TRBV6-4|TRBD1
CASSDGDSWNNEQFF
TGTGCCAGCAGTGACGGGGACAGTTGGAACAATGAGCAGTTCTTC
>few|TRBJ2-3|TRBV27|-
CASSLKSGLREDTQYF
TGTGCCAGCAGTTTAAAATCAGGCCTACGAGAAGATACGCAGTATTTT
>-|TRBJ2-2|TRBV7-3|TRBD2
CASCSLLRTSGSAGELFF
TGTGCCAGCTGTTCCCTACTTCGGACTAGCGGGAGTGCCGGGGAGCTGTTTTTT
>-|TRBJ2-1|TRBV6-5|TRBD2
CASSPTSVEQFF
TGTGCCAGCAGCCCTACTAGCGTTGAGCAGTTCTTC
>few|TRBJ1-3|TRBV12-5|-
CASGLKYSGNTIYF
TGTGCTAGTGGTTTGAAATACTCTGGAAACACCATATATTTT
>many|TRBJ2-2|TRBV7-9|-
CASSLGRVTNTGELFF
TGTGCCAGCAGCTTAGGACGGGTAACCAACACCGGGGAGCTGTTTTTT
>-|TRBJ2-7|TRBV29-1|-
CSVVFGWTASYEQYF
TGCAGCGTTGTCTTCGGATGGACGGCCTCCTACGAGCAGTACTTC
>few|TRBJ2-1|TRBV20-1|TRBD2
CSASTSGRDYNEQFF
TGCAGTGCGTCCACTAGCGGGAGGGACTACAATGAGCAGTTCTTC
>-|TRBJ2-3|TRBV12-3/TRBV12-4|TRBD2
CASSSGLAFRTDTQYF
TGTGCCAGCAGTTCGGGACTAGCCTTTCGCACAGATACGCAGTATTTT
>few|TRBJ2-1|TRBV28|-
CASSLGGALYNEQFF
TGTGCCAGCAGTTTGGGGGGAGCTCTCTACAATGAGCAGTTCTTC
>-|TRBJ2-1|TRBV3-1|TRBD2
CASSQESGGFYNEQFF
TGTGCCAGCAGCCAAGAAAGCGGGGGGTTCTACAATGAGCAGTTCTTC
>many|TRBJ2-3|TRBV24-1|-
CATSDSPDNTQYF
TGTGCCACCAGTGATTCTCCAGACAATACGCAGTATTTT
>-|TRBJ2-2|TRBV18|-
CASSPPGSGELFF
TGTGCCAGCTCACCACCTGGTTCCGGGGAGCTGTTTTTT
>many|TRBJ1-4|TRBV7-8|-
CASSLGATNEKLFF
TGTGCCAGCAGCTTAGGTGCAACTAATGAAAAACTGTTTTTT
>-|TRBJ2-4|TRBV6-1|-
CASRRTENIQYF
TGTGCCAGCAGGAGGACCGAGAACATTCAGTACTTC
>many|TRBJ1-4|TRBV10-3|-
CAISETPDREKLFF
TGTGCCATCAGTGAGACTCCGGATAGGGAAAAACTGTTTTTT
>few|TRBJ1-5|TRBV19|TRBD1
CASSIAGQGNEPQHF
TGTGCCAGTAGTATAGCCGGACAGGGGAACGAGCCCCAGCATTTT
>-|TRBJ1-5|TRBV6-1|TRBD1
CASNQQGADQPQHF
TGTGCCAGCAACCAACAGGGGGCCGATCAGCCCCAGCATTTT
>many|TRBJ1-5|TRBV20-1|TRBD1
CSALWGTGGLNQPQHF
TGCAGTGCTCTCTGGGGGACAGGGGGCCTCAATCAGCCCCAGCATTTT
>few|TRBJ1-6|TRBV2|TRBD1
CASRGGQDLPWNSPLHF
TGTGCCAGCAGGGGAGGACAGGACTTGCCCTGGAATTCACCCCTCCACTTT
>-|TRBJ2-1|TRBV20-1|-
CSASVYRSGRYNEQFF
TGCAGTGCTAGCGTTTATCGGAGCGGACGCTACAATGAGCAGTTCTTC
>-|TRBJ2-7|TRBV3-1|TRBD2
CATTQEGSGLRSYEQYF
TGTGCCACCACCCAAGAAGGGTCGGGACTAAGGTCCTACGAGCAGTACTTC
>many|TRBJ2-5|TRBV6-1|TRBD1
CASRRPGQKETQYF
TGTGCCAGCAGACGACCGGGACAGAAAGAGACCCAGTACTTC
>-|TRBJ2-3|TRBV11-2|-
CASSLDGRSTDTQYF
TGTGCCAGCAGCTTAGACGGACGCAGCACAGATACGCAGTATTTT
>few|TRBJ1-1|TRBV28|-
CASSLMGGGGNTEAFF
TGTGCCAGCAGTTTGATGGGGGGCGGTGGGAACACTGAAGCTTTCTTT
>many|TRBJ1-1|TRBV27|-
CASSLGPTIEAFF
TGTGCCAGCAGTTTAGGCCCGACAATTGAAGCTTTCTTT
>-|TRBJ2-4|TRBV14|-
CASSQAIGDIQYF
TGTGCCAGCAGCCAAGCTATAGGGGACATTCAGTACTTC
>many|TRBJ2-2|TRBV12-3/TRBV12-4|-
CASSQISYTGELFF
TGTGCCAGCAGTCAAATATCTTACACCGGGGAGCTGTTTTTT